The entry that follows covers one T cell receptor (beta chain) sequence. CDR3 length: 15 residues. Germline V gene sequence: CDR1 SEHNR, CDR2 FQNEAQ (reference sequence). The ends were cut back, 6 bases at V and 5 bases at J, with 17 bases in the middle. This entry is derived from a study of blood T cell repertoires in COVID-19. The overall study: COVID-19 samples from acute and convalescent phases originated in the United States, Italy and Spain. Sources were T cells, B-cell-depleted T cells, or PBMCs; the material itself was cDNA or gDNA.

Sequencing used immunoSEQ multiplex PCR; TCRdb keeps in-frame clones, though not all of them. Among roughly 200,000 clones listed, more than 60% were seen once. Material: peripheral blood. The chain joins TRBV7-9 to TRBJ2-1, with D unclear. The sequence derives from a man between 50 and 59 years old who had recovered from COVID-19. Here the CDR3 reads CASRSGFVGNNEQFF. CDR3 nucleotide sequence: TGTGCCAGCAGATCCGGGTTCGTCGGTAACAATGAGCAGTTCTTC.